A selection of T cell receptor beta chains follows, all from one sample in a study of blood T cell repertoires in COVID-19. Sequenced by immunoSEQ multiplex PCR; TCRdb stores in-frame clones only, minus some. The sample records hundreds of thousands of clones, around nine tenths being singletons. Sequenced sample: peripheral blood. These receptors were taken from a woman aged 40 to 49 who had recovered from COVID-19. The CDR3 runs from the conserved cysteine through the conserved F or W. D genes are given only for firm matches. Some rows have no size entry. The others give once, few or many, or a class for an expanded clone.

J	size	D	V	CDR3	DNA
TRBJ2-1	.	.	TRBV3-1/TRBV3-2	CASSQQGFYNEQFF	TGTGCCAGCAGCCAACAGGGATTCTACAATGAGCAGTTCTTC
TRBJ1-2	.	TRBD1	TRBV7-2	CASSRGQGTNYGYTF	TGTGCCAGCAGCCGGGGACAGGGGACTAACTATGGCTACACCTTC
TRBJ2-7	.	.	TRBV12-3/TRBV12-4	CASSTPGIIEQYF	TGTGCCAGCAGTACCCCGGGGATAATCGAGCAGTACTTC
TRBJ2-2	.	.	TRBV18	CASSPRPARAAGELFF	TGTGCCAGCTCACCAAGACCCGCCAGGGCAGCCGGGGAGCTGTTTTTT
TRBJ2-7	.	.	TRBV7-2	CASSLASGSYEQYF	TGTGCCAGCAGCTTAGCGTCAGGGTCCTACGAGCAGTACTTC
TRBJ1-5	.	.	TRBV20-1	CSASNRGGSNQPQHF	TGCAGTGCTAGTAATCGGGGAGGTAGCAATCAGCCCCAGCATTTT
TRBJ2-7	.	TRBD1	TRBV11-2	CASRKPGQGYYEQYF	TGTGCCAGCAGAAAACCGGGACAGGGATACTACGAGCAGTACTTC
TRBJ1-3	.	.	TRBV12-3/TRBV12-4	CASSFSRGNTIYF	TGTGCCAGCAGTTTCTCCCGGGGAAACACCATATATTTT
TRBJ1-4	.	.	TRBV2	CASKRGYEKLFF	TGTGCCAGCAAGAGGGGGTATGAAAAACTGTTTTTT
TRBJ1-4	.	.	TRBV27	CASKQWTATNEKLFF	TGTGCCAGCAAACAATGGACAGCAACTAATGAAAAACTGTTTTTT
TRBJ2-1	.	.	TRBV10-3	CAIRVSEGHEQFF	TGTGCCATCAGAGTCTCTGAGGGCCATGAGCAGTTCTTC
TRBJ1-2	few	TRBD1	TRBV19	CASSMRQGYNYGYTF	TGTGCCAGTAGCATGAGACAGGGGTATAACTATGGCTACACCTTC
TRBJ1-2	.	.	TRBV28	CASNRVLGGNGYTF	TGTGCCAGCAACCGTGTGTTAGGGGGAAATGGCTACACCTTC
TRBJ1-1	.	TRBD1	TRBV7-9	CASSPGQGENTEAFF	TGTGCCAGCAGCCCCGGACAGGGGGAGAACACTGAAGCTTTCTTT
TRBJ2-1	.	TRBD1	TRBV11-2	CASSSGPGTGGNEQFF	TGTGCCAGCAGCTCCGGCCCCGGGACAGGGGGCAATGAGCAGTTCTTC
TRBJ1-6	few	.	TRBV25-1	CASSESSDWAPLHF	TGTGCCAGCAGTGAATCCTCCGACTGGGCACCCCTCCACTTT
TRBJ2-3	once	TRBD2	TRBV19	CASSIDRLAGGADTQYF	TGTGCCAGTAGTATAGACAGACTAGCGGGTGGAGCAGATACGCAGTATTTT
TRBJ1-1	.	TRBD1	TRBV19	CASRRDRGNTEAFF	TGTGCCAGTAGGAGAGACAGGGGTAACACTGAAGCTTTCTTT
TRBJ2-2	.	TRBD2	TRBV7-9	CASSTLAGGPGGELFF	TGTGCCAGCAGCACTCTAGCGGGAGGGCCTGGAGGGGAGCTGTTTTTT
TRBJ1-4	.	TRBD1	TRBV27	CASSRVQGLNEKLFF	TGTGCCAGCAGTCGAGTACAGGGGTTGAATGAAAAACTGTTTTTT
TRBJ2-7	once	TRBD2	TRBV28	CASTPGGRDSYEQYF	TGTGCCAGCACCCCGGGAGGGAGGGATTCCTACGAGCAGTACTTC
TRBJ1-4	once	TRBD1	TRBV2	CASSVQGGEKLFF	TGTGCCAGCAGTGTACAGGGGGGGGAAAAACTGTTTTTT
TRBJ2-2	.	TRBD2	TRBV5-1	CASSSGPGGGTGELFF	TGCGCCAGCAGCTCGGGCCCGGGAGGCGGCACCGGGGAGCTGTTTTTT
TRBJ1-2	.	.	TRBV7-2	CASSPRAVGGYTF	TGTGCCAGCAGCCCCAGGGCAGTCGGTGGCTACACCTTC
TRBJ2-7	.	.	TRBV4-3	CASSQGSQGEQYF	TGCGCCAGCAGCCAAGGTAGTCAGGGCGAGCAGTACTTC
TRBJ2-1	.	.	TRBV19	CASSTPGEGKTYNEQFF	TGTGCCAGTAGTACCCCAGGGGAGGGGAAGACCTACAATGAGCAGTTCTTC
TRBJ1-6	.	.	TRBV2	CASKPRAGGNSPLHF	TGTGCCAGCAAGCCTCGTGCCGGAGGGAATTCACCCCTCCACTTT
TRBJ1-1	.	.	TRBV19	CASSQLLGGGRTEAFF	TGTGCCAGTAGCCAGCTCCTTGGGGGGGGGAGGACTGAAGCTTTCTTT
TRBJ1-2	once	TRBD1	TRBV28	CASSSTGESYGYTF	TGTGCCAGCAGCTCAACAGGGGAAAGCTATGGCTACACCTTC
TRBJ2-5	few	.	TRBV19	CASSTRETQYF	TGTGCCAGTAGTACCCGAGAGACCCAGTACTTC
TRBJ1-2	.	TRBD1	TRBV2	CARQGEYGYTF	TGTGCCAGACAGGGGGAATATGGCTACACCTTC
TRBJ1-2	.	TRBD1	TRBV6-5	CASSYRDGQGYGYTF	TGTGCCAGCAGTTATAGGGATGGACAGGGGTATGGCTACACCTTC
TRBJ2-3	.	.	TRBV2	CASTPTGISTDTQYF	TGTGCCAGCACCCCTACAGGGATAAGCACAGATACGCAGTATTTT
TRBJ1-6	.	TRBD1	TRBV3-1/TRBV3-2	CASSPRQGAAWEDNSPLHF	TGTGCCAGCAGCCCCCGACAGGGGGCAGCATGGGAGGATAATTCACCCCTCCACTTT
TRBJ2-1	few	TRBD1	TRBV4-3	CASSQATGGSYNEQFF	TGCGCCAGCAGCCAAGCCACAGGGGGGTCCTACAATGAGCAGTTCTTC
TRBJ1-2	.	.	TRBV28	CASSPPNGQGESYTF	TGTGCCAGCAGCCCACCCAACGGACAAGGAGAAAGCTACACCTTC
TRBJ1-2	.	TRBD1	TRBV4-2	CASSQVRQGDGYGYTF	TGTGCCAGCAGCCAAGTTAGACAGGGTGACGGCTATGGCTACACCTTC
TRBJ2-3	.	.	TRBV24-1	CATSDPRGSTDTQYF	TGTGCCACCAGTGATCCTCGGGGGAGCACAGATACGCAGTATTTT
TRBJ2-1	.	.	TRBV5-1	CASSFSGSRRSRYEQFF	TGCGCCAGCAGCTTTTCCGGGTCCCGTCGAAGTCGCTATGAGCAGTTCTTC
TRBJ1-2	.	TRBD1	TRBV5-1	CASSHDRGANYGYTF	TGCGCCAGCAGCCACGACAGGGGAGCTAACTATGGCTACACCTTC
TRBJ2-5	.	.	TRBV12-3/TRBV12-4	CASSSPVQETQYF	TGTGCCAGCAGTTCACCGGTACAAGAGACCCAGTACTTC
TRBJ1-4	.	TRBD1	TRBV5-4	CASSRDREEKLFF	TGTGCCAGCAGCCGTGACAGGGAAGAAAAACTGTTTTTT
TRBJ2-5	once	TRBD1	TRBV7-2	CASRKGQGAQETQYF	TGTGCCAGCAGAAAGGGACAGGGGGCCCAAGAGACCCAGTACTTC
TRBJ2-3	.	.	TRBV6-5	CASTLGGSTDTQYF	TGTGCCAGCACCCTAGGAGGAAGCACAGATACGCAGTATTTT
TRBJ2-7	.	TRBD2	TRBV7-9	CASSPPGGGLYEQYF	TGTGCCAGCAGCCCGCCCGGGGGGGGATTATACGAGCAGTACTTC